One sample yielded the 8 T cell receptor beta chains listed below, sequenced in a study of shared T cell receptors in the human thymus. Sequenced by immunoSEQ multiplex PCR; TCRdb stores in-frame clones only, minus some. The sample contains just under 550,000 clones, 75% to 85% of which appear only once. These data are also associated with another study on human thymus T cells.

Source material: thymocytes. These receptors originate from a boy in the first two years of life with a congenital heart defect.

As concerns this clone: The same CDR3 is also encoded by other DNA sequences in this sample. This chain joins TRBV2 and TRBJ2-7, with a tentative D call TRBD1 (6 bases). The CDR3 is made up of 13 amino acids. The ends were cut back, 3 bases at V and 3 bases at J, with 9 bases in the middle. CDR1 is SNHLY, CDR2 FYNNEI, per germline. This CDR3 is CASSDGQSYEQYF. CDR3 sequence (DNA): TGTGCCAGCAGTGACGGACAGAGCTACGAGCAGTACTTC.

The chain combines TRBV4-1 with TRBJ2-7; 7 bases line up with TRBD2. The V gene end was trimmed by 0 bases and the J gene end by 2 bases; junction bases not matched to a gene: 7. The CDR3 is 16 amino acids. The germline CDR1 and CDR2 sequences are MGHRA and YSYEKL. In nucleotides, the CDR3 is TGCGCCAGCAGCCAAGAAGAGACTAGCTTAGCCTACGAGCAGTACTTC. Its translation is CASSQEETSLAYEQYF.

This rearrangement joins TRBV7-8 to TRBJ2-1; D gene unclear. The V and J ends lost 3 bases and 0 bases respectively, with 12 bases between them. The CDR3 has 16 residues. Germline CDR1 SGHVS, CDR2 FQNEAQ. CDR3 protein: CASSFEVAFSYNEQFF. The CDR3 nucleotides read TGTGCCAGCAGCTTTGAGGTTGCGTTCTCCTACAATGAGCAGTTCTTC.

This clone was found once. The rearrangement uses TRBV18 and TRBJ2-1; D is ambiguous. The CDR3 extends over 15 amino acids. Germline lookup yields CDR1 KGHSH and CDR2 LQKENI. V lost 0 bases, J lost 4 bases, and 10 bases lay in between. The DNA for the CDR3 is TGTGCCAGCTCACCACCGAGGTCCAGATACAATGAGCAGTTCTTC. Residues: CASSPPRSRYNEQFF.

The chain is built from TRBV2 and TRBJ1-2; D is uncertain. This CDR3 has 14 residues. Germline CDR1 reads SNHLY; CDR2 reads FYNNEI. V was clipped by 8 bases and J by 3 bases, with 16 bases between them. The CDR3 loop is CASVWTSEDYGYTF. For the CDR3, the DNA is TGTGCCAGCGTATGGACCTCGGAGGACTATGGCTACACCTTC.

The rearrangement links TRBV27 to TRBJ2-3; D uncertain. V was pared by 4 bases and J by 5 bases, with 4 bases between. Germline CDR1 MNHEY, CDR2 SMNVEV (reference sequence). The CDR3 extends over 11 amino acids. DNA for the CDR3: TGTGCCAGCAGTTACGGAGATACGCAGTATTTT. Residues: CASSYGDTQYF.

The CDR3 region is CASSPSGRATHNEQFF. DNA of the CDR3: TGTGCCAGCAGTCCTAGCGGGAGGGCAACACACAATGAGCAGTTCTTC. The V gene is TRBV28, the J gene TRBJ2-1, with 12 bases that match TRBD2. Trimming removed 5 bases from V and 5 bases from J; junction bases left unmatched: 7. The CDR3 has 16 residues. Germline V gene data show CDR1 as MDHEN and CDR2 as SYDVKM.

In its sample, this clone was seen once. V and J are TRBV7-8 and TRBJ2-4, with a possible D match to TRBD2 (6 bases). The germline V and J ends were trimmed by 5 bases and 8 bases, with 13 bases remaining between them. Germline CDR1 SGHVS, CDR2 FQNEAQ. This CDR3 comprises 13 residues. The CDR3 is CASSHMGGHIQYF. The CDR3 DNA follows: TGTGCCAGCAGCCATATGGGGGGACACATTCAGTACTTC.